The text below deals with one TCR beta chain. The source of the sample is a study of cytomegalovirus exposure and HLA in healthy donors. The V segment lost 6 bases and the J segment 1 base; nucleotides outside the gene matches: 8. The CDR3 length is 16 residues. Germline CDR1 is SEHNR and CDR2 is FQNEAQ (reference sequence). Some clones are missing from TCRdb's copy, which holds only in-frame ones; the method was immunoSEQ multiplex PCR. Of approximately 220,000 clones in the sample, roughly 83% are singletons; the top ten hold over 13%. The source material was PBMCs. The rearrangement uses TRBV7-9 and TRBJ1-3; 8 bases line up with TRBD1. The receptor comes from a woman in her twenties or thirties in good health and CMV-seropositive. CDR3 bases: TGTGCCAGCAGAGGGACAGGCGACTATTCTGGAAACACCATATATTTT. Translated, it gives CASRGTGDYSGNTIYF.